The TCR beta chain under discussion was sequenced for a study of blood T cell repertoires in COVID-19. Study overall: T cells, B-cell-depleted T cells, or PBMCs supplied cDNA or gDNA.

Everyone who took part was roughly 18 to 89 years old, and they came from roughly 25 US areas. Repertoires were generated with immunoSEQ multiplex PCR, while TCRdb's copy carries only in-frame clones and drops some. The table lists fewer than 250,000 clones, approximately 84% of them singletons, with around 3.5% in the top ten. Germline V CDR1 and CDR2: SGHTA, FQGNSA. The trim removed 2 bases at V and 4 bases at J, leaving 4 bases unmatched. This CDR3 is built from 15 residues. This chain connects TRBV7-2 to TRBJ2-2; 7 bases map to TRBD1. Sequencing was performed on PBMCs or T cells enriched from blood (not recorded which). The clonotype originates from a young woman who had recovered from COVID-19. CDR3 bases: TGTGCCAGCAGCTTAAGGCCAGGGGGCACCGGGGAGCTGTTTTTT. Protein product: CASSLRPGGTGELFF.